A selection of T cell receptor beta chains follows, all from one sample in a study of shared clonotypes between healthy human individuals. Measured with immunoSEQ multiplex PCR; TCRdb has only the in-frame clones, and not every one. The sample includes 2 million to 2.5 million clones, approximately 93% seen only once; the top ten take approximately 0.4%. The sample consisted of naive CD4+ T cells from PBMCs. The source of these receptors is a man between 18 and 35 years old in good health. Some clones in this sample may be carry-over from other donors' samples. The conserved cysteine and the conserved F or W are not part of the CDR3 here.

j_call v_call cdr3_aa
TRBJ1-1 TRBV14 ASSPTGQGRTEAF
TRBJ1-5 TRBV30 AWNAGSNQPQH
TRBJ2-3 TRBV18 ASSPKLAGATDTQY
TRBJ1-5 TRBV6-1 ASSEAWTDDQPQH
TRBJ2-7 TRBV28 ASSLFGDYEQY
TRBJ1-1 TRBV5-6 ASSLIGEAF
TRBJ2-5 TRBV5-1 ASSETEETQY
TRBJ1-1 TRBV4-2 ASSQGPGGRTEAF
TRBJ2-5 TRBV6-1 ASSVWGSAGGGETQY
TRBJ2-2 TRBV4-3 ASSQEVGRGAGELF
TRBJ2-5 TRBV2 ASSPAQETQY
TRBJ2-3 TRBV28 ASSLWGQGVTDTQY
TRBJ2-7 TRBV6-6 ASSIRLAENYEQY
TRBJ2-7 TRBV5-1 ASSHGLAGAFSYEQY
TRBJ2-5 TRBV15 ATTGAGVGETQY
TRBJ2-3 TRBV4-1 ASSQEVQAGGIRADTQY
TRBJ2-2 TRBV5-1 ASSLASPQNTGELF
TRBJ2-4 TRBV5-4 ASSRRGAQNIQY
TRBJ1-2 TRBV6-5 ASSYRGSGEDGYT
TRBJ2-1 TRBV28 ASSPTEAGYNEQF
TRBJ2-7 TRBV7-2 ASSLVGRNGQY
TRBJ2-7 TRBV9 ASSVGGGKSSYEQY
TRBJ2-1 TRBV25-1 ASSVDIGLASYNEQF
TRBJ1-2 TRBV18 ASSPGQPNLNYGYT
TRBJ2-7 TRBV28 ASRTTGYEQY
TRBJ2-1 TRBV29-1 SPLAPGGYEQF
TRBJ2-1 TRBV6-1 ASTGLTGRNEQF
TRBJ2-7 TRBV29-1 SVDGQGRPEQY
TRBJ1-1 TRBV7-2 ASSYTGGNTEAF
TRBJ2-1 TRBV7-3 ASSDPGLADEQF
TRBJ2-2 TRBV9 ASSLRRRLAGGAGELF